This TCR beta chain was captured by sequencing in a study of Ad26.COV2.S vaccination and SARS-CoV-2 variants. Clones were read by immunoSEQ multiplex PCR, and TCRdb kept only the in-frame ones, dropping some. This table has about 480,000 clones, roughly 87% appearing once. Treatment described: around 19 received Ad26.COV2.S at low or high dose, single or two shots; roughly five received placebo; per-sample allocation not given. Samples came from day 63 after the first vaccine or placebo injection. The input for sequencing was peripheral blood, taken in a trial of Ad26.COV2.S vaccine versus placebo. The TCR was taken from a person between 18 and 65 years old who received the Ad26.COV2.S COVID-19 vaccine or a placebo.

This CDR3 is CASTEGWDRAYEQYF. The CDR3 bases are TGTGCCAGCACCGAGGGGTGGGACAGGGCCTACGAGCAGTACTTC. The genes are TRBV2 and TRBJ2-7, with 9 bases aligning to TRBD1. CDR1 SNHLY and CDR2 FYNNEI come from the germline V gene. The CDR3 sequence is 15 residues long. J was trimmed by 2 bases and V by 7 bases; bases with no gene match: 9.